This T cell receptor beta chain is drawn from a study of blood T cell repertoires in COVID-19. Method: immunoSEQ multiplex PCR; TCRdb's copy keeps in-frame clones and lacks some. The data hold about 380,000 clones, with about 90% observed a single time. Sequenced input: PBMCs or T cells enriched from blood (not recorded which). This TCR derives from a woman in her thirties who had recovered from COVID-19.

As DNA, the CDR3 is TGTGCCAGCAGTTTAACCAGGGGATTTGAAGCTTTCTTT. This translates into CASSLTRGFEAFF. The chain is built from TRBV28 and TRBJ1-1, with D possibly being TRBD1 (6 bases). The length of the CDR3 is 13 residues. Germline values: CDR1 MDHEN, CDR2 SYDVKM. Trimming took 2 bases from V and 7 from J, leaving 11 bases between them.